These 24 T cell receptor beta chains came from one sample sequenced in a study of human T cells and chemical hapten exposure. MiXCR, applied by TCRdb to the RACE reads, yields one record per CDR3 protein. This table has some 84,000 distinct CDR3 sequences, about a tenth appearing once. Time point meaning: patch test 3, about 24 weeks after DPC sensitization. Treatment noted: therapeutic diphenylcyclopropenone sensitization with weekly scalp DPC. Here the sequenced sample was whole blood, taken in connection with sensitization to the hapten diphenylcyclopropenone (DPC). Source of these receptors: a woman aged 45-65 years with alopecia areata. Some clones in this sample may be carry-over from other donors' samples.

The V gene is TRBV2, the J gene TRBJ2-3; 7 nucleotides match TRBD2. With 8 bases clipped from V and 4 bases from J, the junction kept 15 bases outside the gene matches. The germline V gene encodes CDR1 SNHLY and CDR2 FYNNEI. The CDR3 runs 16 residues. The CDR3: CASSGAGVLVADTQYF. CDR3 bases: TGTGCCAGCTCGGGTGCGGGAGTCTTGGTGGCAGATACGCAGTATTTT.

The rearrangement links TRBV20-1 to TRBJ2-1, with 12 bases matching TRBD2. The CDR3 length is 13 residues. CDR1 DFQATT and CDR2 SNEGSKA come from the germline V gene (reference sequence). J was trimmed by 5 bases and V by 5 bases; bases with no gene match: 1. CDR3 sequence: CSAGLAGHNEQFF. The CDR3, as DNA: TGCAGTGCTGGACTAGCGGGACACAATGAGCAGTTCTTC.

Only a few counts were recorded for this clonotype. The chain combines TRBV7-2 with TRBJ1-3; D may be TRBD1 (6 bases). Trimming removed 3 bases at V and 2 bases at J, with 11 bases between. This CDR3 comprises 15 residues. The V gene's germline CDR1 is SGHTA and CDR2 FQGNSA. The CDR3 sequence: CASSFDRRTGNTIYF. The CDR3 DNA follows: TGTGCCAGCAGCTTCGACAGGAGGACTGGAAACACCATATATTTT.

This clonotype turned up a few times. The chain uses TRBV29-1 and TRBJ2-5, with 15 bases identical to TRBD2. Germline V gives CDR1 SQVTM, CDR2 ANQGSEA. The CDR3 spans 15 residues. The ends lost 4 bases at V and 9 bases at J; junction bases unmatched: 9. The CDR3 is CSVGTSGRAARAQYF. CDR3 nucleotides: TGCAGCGTTGGGACTAGCGGGAGGGCCGCTCGGGCCCAGTACTTC.

This clonotype has at least ten counts. This chain joins TRBV27 and TRBJ1-2; a weak D match, TRBD1 (5 bases). This CDR3 spans 15 amino acids. V was pared by 5 bases and J by 6 bases, with 19 bases between. Germline V gene sequence: CDR1 MNHEY, CDR2 SMNVEV (reference sequence). CDR3 nucleotides: TGTGCCAGCAGTCGTATACCAGGGCAGTGGGATGGCTACACCTTC. It is translated as CASSRIPGQWDGYTF.

This clonotype has a count of ten or more. The chain links TRBV2 to TRBJ2-1, with TRBD1 matching 8 bases. This CDR3 has 13 amino acids. V shed 6 bases and J 5 bases; nucleotides not matched to a gene: 3. Germline CDR1 reads SNHLY; CDR2 reads FYNNEI. The CDR3 nucleotides are TGTGCCAGCAGAAGACAGGGGAACAATGAGCAGTTCTTC. Translation: CASRRQGNNEQFF.

The chain employs TRBV10-2 and TRBJ2-7; D gene ambiguous. Germline CDR1 and CDR2: WSHSY and SAAADI. CDR3 size: 13 residues. The V end lost 2 bases, the J end lost 0 bases, and 5 bases lay between the germline ends. In DNA form, the CDR3 reads TGCGCCAGCAGTGAGGGCAGCTCCTACGAGCAGTACTTC. It yields the protein CASSEGSSYEQYF.

This clonotype has a handful of counts. This sequence joins TRBV9 and TRBJ2-2; no definite D call. Germline CDR1 SGDLS, CDR2 YYNGEE. Trimming shortened V by 0 bases and J by 5 bases, and 11 bases separated the two germline ends. CDR3 length: 15 amino acids. Written as DNA, the CDR3 is TGTGCCAGCAGCGTAGATGGGCGCCGAACCGGGGAGCTGTTTTTT. It specifies CASSVDGRRTGELFF.

This clonotype was seen more than once but under ten times. The chain has TRBV5-1 and TRBJ2-3; no definite D call. The CDR3 length is 16 residues. Trimming cost V 0 bases and J 2 bases, with 13 bases left between them. Per germline, CDR1 SGHRS and CDR2 YFSETQ. The CDR3, as DNA: TGCGCCAGCAGCTTGGTAATGGGTTCGTACACAGATACGCAGTATTTT. This gives the protein CASSLVMGSYTDTQYF.

There are many counts of this clonotype. This rearrangement joins TRBV5-6 to TRBJ2-7, with D uncertain. Germline lookup yields CDR1 SGHDT and CDR2 YYEEEE. CDR3 size: 13 residues. V lost 0 bases, J lost 3 bases, and 7 bases lay in between. The CDR3 is CASSLGHFYEQYF. DNA for the CDR3: TGTGCCAGCAGCTTGGGACACTTCTACGAGCAGTACTTC.

This clonotype was counted many times. The V gene is TRBV29-1, the J gene TRBJ2-7; D might be TRBD1 (5 bases). Looked up from germline, CDR1 is SQVTM and CDR2 is ANQGSEA. CDR3 length equals 13 residues. Trimming took off 4 bases at V and 3 bases at J, with 13 bases between the two ends. CDR3 sequence: CSVGPDSYYEQYF. Here the CDR3 DNA reads TGCAGCGTTGGCCCCGACAGCTACTACGAGCAGTACTTC.

In this sample, this clonotype turned up many times. The rearrangement joins TRBV5-1 to TRBJ2-1; possible D gene TRBD2, 6 bases. Germline-derived CDR1 and CDR2 are SGHRS and YFSETQ. The CDR3 runs 14 residues. V was cut by 5 bases and J by 9 bases, with 18 bases left in between. CDR3 coding DNA: TGCGCCAGCAGTTTCCGGGACCCCGGGGGTGAGCAGTTCTTC. Its protein is CASSFRDPGGEQFF.

In its sample, this clonotype was seen a few times. The chain links TRBV7-9 to TRBJ2-1, with D perhaps being TRBD1 or TRBD2 (6 bases each). Looked up from germline, CDR1 is SEHNR and CDR2 is FQNEAQ (reference sequence). Trimming removed 1 base at V and 0 bases at J, with 10 bases between. The CDR3 runs 16 residues. Written as DNA, the CDR3 is TGTGCCAGCAGCTTAGGCGGGGACAACTCCTACAATGAGCAGTTCTTC. It is translated as CASSLGGDNSYNEQFF.

This clonotype has more than one count but fewer than ten. The chain has TRBV24-1 and TRBJ2-3; D is unresolved. The germline V gene has CDR1 KGHDR and CDR2 SFDVKD. CDR3 length equals 13 residues. Trimming cost V 5 bases and J 2 bases, with 7 bases left between them. CDR3 coding DNA: TGTGCCACCAGTGTACCCCTCACAGATACGCAGTATTTT. Residues: CATSVPLTDTQYF.

This clonotype showed up many times. The chain uses TRBV29-1 and TRBJ2-1; 9 nucleotides match TRBD2. Trimming at V came to 6 bases and at J to 4 bases, leaving 10 bases not matched to a gene. In germline, CDR1 is SQVTM, CDR2 ANQGSEA. The CDR3 consists of 15 residues. CDR3 DNA: TGCAGCGTCGCCCAAAGACTAGCGGCGTACAATGAGCAGTTCTTC. Amino acids: CSVAQRLAAYNEQFF.

Points on this clonotype: A read error may account for a junction end that differs from germline. DNA of the CDR3: TGTGCTAGCAGCTTATCGACAGGGGGAGAGACCCAGTACTTC. It encodes CASSLSTGGETQYF. The chain combines TRBV7-7 with TRBJ2-5; 9 bases align to TRBD1. This CDR3 contains 14 residues. Germline V lookup: CDR1 SSHAT, CDR2 FNYEAQ (reference sequence).

This clonotype was picked up many times. The chain employs TRBV28 and TRBJ2-3, with D unclear. This CDR3 has 16 amino acids. Germline V gene sequence: CDR1 MDHEN, CDR2 SYDVKM. V was clipped by 6 bases and J by 2 bases, with 18 bases between them. CDR3 sequence reads: CASRELTTPVTDTQYF. The CDR3 DNA follows: TGTGCCAGCAGAGAGCTTACCACTCCTGTCACAGATACGCAGTATTTT.

This clonotype was seen a few times. The chain carries TRBV12-3 or TRBV12-4 and TRBJ2-3; TRBD1 aligns across 10 bases. The CDR3 length is 14 residues. The J segment lost 5 bases and the V segment lost 6 bases, leaving 5 bases of the junction unmatched. The CDR3: CASRQDRGRDTQYF. The CDR3 nucleotides read TGTGCCAGCAGGCAGGACAGGGGGAGAGATACGCAGTATTTT.

The gene calls are TRBV3-1 and TRBJ2-3; no clear D. Germline CDR1 and CDR2: LGHDT and YNNKEL (reference sequence). With 4 bases removed from V and 8 bases from J, the gap between germline ends came to 13 bases. CDR3 length: 13 amino acids. CDR3 sequence reads: CASSPRRAGTQYF. For the CDR3, the DNA is TGTGCCAGCAGCCCTCGAAGGGCAGGTACGCAGTATTTT.

The sample holds many counts of this clonotype. This chain connects TRBV5-5 to TRBJ1-5, with D possibly TRBD1 on 6 matching bases. The CDR3 is 14 amino acids. V was cut by 2 bases and J by 5 bases, with 11 bases left in between. Germline-derived CDR1 and CDR2 are SGHKS and YYEKEE (reference sequence). Here the CDR3 reads CASSLEGDYQPQHF. CDR3 in DNA: TGTGCCAGCAGCTTAGAGGGGGACTATCAGCCCCAGCATTTT.

The chain uses TRBV6-2 or TRBV6-3 and TRBJ2-1; 12 bases map to TRBD2. The CDR3 sequence is 15 residues long. V dropped 5 bases and J dropped 7; count of bases not matched to a gene: 6. Germline CDR1 reads MNHEY; CDR2 reads SVGEGT. The CDR3 bases are TGTGCCAGCAGTACTACTAGCGGGAGGAGGAATGAGCAGTTCTTC. Translated, it gives CASSTTSGRRNEQFF.

This clonotype was counted between two and nine times. This sequence joins TRBV6-5 and TRBJ2-1; 8 bases are shared with TRBD2. The germline V gene has CDR1 MNHEY and CDR2 SVGAGI. After removal of 2 bases from V and 9 bases from J, the junction contained 3 bases not matched to a gene. The CDR3 covers 13 residues. This chain's CDR3 is CASSYGAGGEQFF. CDR3 bases: TGTGCCAGCAGTTACGGTGCGGGAGGTGAGCAGTTCTTC.

This clonotype was counted many times. The chain recombines TRBV25-1 with TRBJ1-5; possibly TRBD1 for D (5 bases). The CDR3 length is 13 residues. V was trimmed by 3 bases and J by 7 bases, leaving 10 bases between them. CDR1 is MGHDK, CDR2 SYGVNS, per germline. Here the CDR3 DNA reads TGTGCCAGCAGTGAGTCAGGGCGGCAGCCCCAGCATTTT. This gives the protein CASSESGRQPQHF.

The rearrangement uses TRBV5-1 and TRBJ2-1; possibly TRBD1 for D (6 bases). Trimming stripped 4 bases from V and 3 bases from J, with 8 bases between. In germline, CDR1 is SGHRS, CDR2 YFSETQ. The CDR3 spans 13 residues. The CDR3 region is CASSQGSYNEQFF. In nucleotides, the CDR3 is TGCGCCAGCAGCCAGGGGAGCTACAATGAGCAGTTCTTC.